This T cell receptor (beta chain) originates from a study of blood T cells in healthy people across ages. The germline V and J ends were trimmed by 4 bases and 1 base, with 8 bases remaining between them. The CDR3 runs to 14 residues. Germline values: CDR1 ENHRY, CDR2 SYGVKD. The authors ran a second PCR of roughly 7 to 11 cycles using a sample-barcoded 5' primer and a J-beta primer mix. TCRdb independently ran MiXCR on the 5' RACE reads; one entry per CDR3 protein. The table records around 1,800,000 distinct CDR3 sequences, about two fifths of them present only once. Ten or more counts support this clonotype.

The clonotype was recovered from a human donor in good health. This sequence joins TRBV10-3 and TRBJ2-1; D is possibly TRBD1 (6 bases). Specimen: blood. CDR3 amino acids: CAISGQGSYNEQFF. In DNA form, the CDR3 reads TGTGCCATCAGTGGTCAGGGGTCCTACAATGAGCAGTTCTTC.